This record covers a single TCR beta chain. Its antigen is undetermined. The data were obtained in a study of Graves' ophthalmopathy and Graves' hyperthyroidism. Amplified TCR beta CDR3 regions were obtained using RNA transcripts as template. RT-PCR with HTBI primers came first, then second-round multiplex PCR. Each CDR3 protein gets one entry after TCRdb re-called the multiplex PCR reads with MiXCR. The sample includes approximately 700,000 distinct CDR3 sequences, roughly 40% of them seen just once. Study findings and constraints: Ophthalmopathy could be told apart from stable hyperthyroidism by a 13-signature model (about 90% sensitivity, approximately 81% specificity). With a specificity of 72.22% and a sensitivity of about 71%, the model predicted ophthalmopathy progression.

The evidence that diagnosis relied on was clinical symptoms, serum thyroxine, TRAb, thyroid ultrasound and orbital computed tomography. Sampling 10 ml of fresh peripheral blood provided the PBMCs. The CDR3 is 15 residues long. Germline-derived CDR1 and CDR2 are DFQATT and SNEGSKA (reference sequence). Between the trimmed V and J ends, which lost 4 bases and 5 bases, there was a span of 17 bases. This rearrangement joins TRBV20-1 to TRBJ1-4, with TRBD1 as a possible D gene (6 bases). This TCR was recovered from an adult man with Graves' ophthalmopathy. The sample was peripheral blood. Written as DNA, the CDR3 is TGCAGTGCTAAACAACAGGGAAGGGGGAATGAAAAACTGTTTTTT. Its protein is CSAKQQGRGNEKLFF.